Listed here are 29 T cell receptor beta chains from one sample, sequenced in a study of blood T cell repertoires in COVID-19. The assay was immunoSEQ multiplex PCR, and TCRdb's table has in-frame clones only and misses some. The sample records approximately 170,000 clones, around four fifths being singletons. Specimen: peripheral blood. The receptor source for this set is a woman aged 80 or over with COVID-19, enrolled during active disease.

V and J are TRBV27 and TRBJ1-1; no clear D gene. The V and J ends lost 7 bases and 2 bases respectively, with 14 bases between them. CDR1 and CDR2 from the germline V gene are MNHEY and SMNVEV (reference sequence). The length of the CDR3 is 14 residues. CDR3 residues: CASIEPGGNTEAFF. The DNA for the CDR3 is TGTGCCAGCATAGAGCCCGGAGGAAACACTGAAGCTTTCTTT.

This chain links TRBV7-6 with TRBJ2-3; the D is unclear. V was cut by 5 bases and J by 6 bases, with 6 bases left in between. Looked up from germline, CDR1 is SGHVS and CDR2 is FNYEAQ. The CDR3 spans 11 residues. In DNA form, the CDR3 reads TGTGCCAGCAGCCCCTTCGATACGCAGTATTTT. Amino acid sequence: CASSPFDTQYF.

Regarding this clone: A junction boundary mismatches the germline segment, possibly from a read error. The J gene is TRBJ1-6, the V gene TRBV7-7; a possible D gene is TRBD1 (5 bases). This CDR3 is built from 20 residues. Germline V gives CDR1 SSHAT, CDR2 FNYEAQ (reference sequence). The CDR3 reads CASSIWAGLEPYSYNSPLHF. In DNA form, the CDR3 reads TGTGCTAGCAGCATCTGGGCAGGGTTGGAACCCTATTCCTATAATTCACCCCTCCACTTT.

CDR3 DNA sequence: TGTGCCAGCACCCGGACAGGGTACACCGGGGAGCTGTTTTTT. Amino acid sequence: CASTRTGYTGELFF. The chain links TRBV7-3 to TRBJ2-2; 8 bases map to TRBD1. Per germline, CDR1 SGHTA and CDR2 FQGTGA. There are 14 residues in the CDR3. V lost 7 bases and J lost 3; bases outside the gene matches: 4. The whole variable domain, filled in from reference TRBV7-3 and TRBJ2-2, reads GAGVSQTPSNKVTEKGKYVELRCDPISGHTALYWYRQSLGQGPEFLIYFQGTGAADDSGLPNDRFFAVRPEGSVSTLKIQRTERGDSAVYLCASTRTGYTGELFFGEGSRLTVL.

The chain carries TRBV19 and TRBJ2-1, with 11 bases lining up with TRBD2. The CDR3 is made up of 15 amino acids. After removal of 6 bases from V and 4 bases from J, the junction contained 5 bases not matched to a gene. Per the germline V gene, CDR1 is LNHDA and CDR2 is SQIVND (reference sequence). The chain's CDR3 is CASSLGLAVYNEQFF. The CDR3 DNA reads as TGTGCCAGTAGCCTGGGACTAGCGGTTTACAATGAGCAGTTCTTC.

V is TRBV18 and J is TRBJ1-1, with 7 bases that match TRBD1. V gave up 4 bases and J gave up 7 bases; unmatched junction bases: 12. The CDR3 has 15 residues. The V gene's germline CDR1 is KGHSH and CDR2 LQKENI. The CDR3 sequence is CASSQDALQGNEAFF. As DNA, the CDR3 is TGTGCCAGCTCACAGGACGCACTACAGGGGAATGAAGCTTTCTTT.

This chain connects TRBV6-5 to TRBJ2-1; 7 positions match TRBD1. The CDR3 covers 15 residues. Losses at the gene ends were 6 bases for V and 3 bases for J; bases not matched to a gene: 8. Germline V gene sequence: CDR1 MNHEY, CDR2 SVGAGI. The CDR3 DNA follows: TGTGCCAGCAGACCGACAGGGAAGGACTACAATGAGCAGTTCTTC. It translates to CASRPTGKDYNEQFF.

The rearrangement joins TRBV11-2 to TRBJ2-3; weak D call: TRBD1 (5 bases). Trimming shortened V by 0 bases and J by 4 bases, and 5 bases separated the two germline ends. The germline gives CDR1 SGHAT, CDR2 FQNNGV. CDR3 length: 13 amino acids. The CDR3 loop is CASSLEGADTQYF. The CDR3 region has the DNA TGTGCCAGCAGCTTAGAAGGGGCAGATACGCAGTATTTT.

CDR3 amino acids: CASSTSSTTTDTQYF. CDR3 coding DNA: TGTGCCAGCAGTACGAGTAGTACTACCACAGATACGCAGTATTTT. V gene TRBV28 combines with J gene TRBJ2-3; D uncertain. The CDR3 consists of 15 residues. V was shortened by 5 bases and J by 2 bases, with 14 bases between the two germline ends. Germline lookup yields CDR1 MDHEN and CDR2 SYDVKM.

A few counts support this clone. The chain recombines TRBV14 with TRBJ2-3, with TRBD1 matching 9 bases. CDR3 length: 14 residues. Unmatched junction bases numbered 4, after V lost 7 bases and J lost 2 bases. CDR1 is SGHDN, CDR2 FVKESK, per germline. This CDR3 is CASNGDRVTDTQYF. CDR3 DNA sequence: TGTGCCAGCAATGGGGACAGGGTCACAGATACGCAGTATTTT.

The chain combines TRBV7-9 with TRBJ2-5, with D unclear. Germline lookup yields CDR1 SEHNR and CDR2 FQNEAQ (reference sequence). Trimming cost V 3 bases and J 0 bases, with 8 bases left between them. CDR3 length: 14 residues. The CDR3 coding sequence is TGTGCCAGCAGCTTTTCAGGCCACCAAGAGACCCAGTACTTC. This gives the protein CASSFSGHQETQYF.

The rearrangement uses TRBV6-5 and TRBJ1-2; TRBD1 might be the D (6 bases). The V and J ends lost 6 bases and 4 bases respectively, with 18 bases between them. Germline loops: CDR1 MNHEY, CDR2 SVGAGI. The CDR3 runs to 15 residues. DNA for the CDR3: TGTGCCAGCAGCCGCCCCGGGGAGGGGGTCTATGGCTACACCTTC. It encodes CASSRPGEGVYGYTF.

V and J are TRBV18 and TRBJ1-2, with D tentatively TRBD1 (5 bases). Germline CDR1 and CDR2: KGHSH and LQKENI. The length of the CDR3 is 18 residues. Trimming left V 2 bases short and J 2 bases short, with 21 bases between. The CDR3 is CASSPAGRILGENYGYTF. The DNA of the CDR3 is TGTGCCAGCTCACCAGCAGGGAGGATTCTCGGGGAAAACTATGGCTACACCTTC.

The V call is TRBV5-6, the J call TRBJ1-6; 9 bases line up with TRBD1. This CDR3 contains 15 residues. Trimming removed 5 bases from V and 9 bases from J; junction bases left unmatched: 9. CDR1 is SGHDT and CDR2 is YYEEEE in the germline V gene. The CDR3 sequence is CASRIDRDRASPLHF. CDR3 DNA: TGTGCCAGCAGAATCGACCGGGACAGGGCTTCACCCCTCCACTTT.

The J gene is TRBJ2-7, the V gene TRBV2; maybe TRBD2 (6 bases). The CDR3 runs to 15 residues. The V gene's germline CDR1 is SNHLY and CDR2 FYNNEI. Trimming removed 6 bases from V and 4 bases from J, with 19 bases in between. The CDR3 here is CASSPLGLPGYEQYF. Written as DNA, the CDR3 is TGTGCCAGCAGCCCGCTGGGACTTCCAGGATACGAGCAGTACTTC.

V is TRBV7-3 and J is TRBJ2-3; a possible D gene is TRBD2 (7 bases). The CDR3 length is 16 residues. The germline V gene encodes CDR1 SGHTA and CDR2 FQGTGA. V dropped 4 bases and J dropped 6 bases, with 20 bases sitting between them. CDR3 bases: TGTGCCAGCAGCTCCCGACTAGCAGGGGAGGCGGATACGCAGTATTTT. Translation: CASSSRLAGEADTQYF.

The rearrangement links TRBV7-9 to TRBJ1-4; the D gene is possibly TRBD1 (5 bases). Germline V gene data show CDR1 as SEHNR and CDR2 as FQNEAQ (reference sequence). The V end lost 3 bases, the J end lost 7 bases, and 18 bases lay between the germline ends. The CDR3 spans 16 residues. CDR3 nucleotides: TGTGCCAGCAGCTTGGGTTTGGGGGAGGAAAGTGAAAAACTGTTTTTT. This translates into CASSLGLGEESEKLFF.

The J gene is TRBJ2-2, the V gene TRBV5-1, with D possibly being TRBD2 (6 bases). There are 14 residues in the CDR3. Germline loops: CDR1 SGHRS, CDR2 YFSETQ. Trimming shortened V by 5 bases and J by 3 bases, and 11 bases separated the two germline ends. The CDR3 region is CASREGLDTGELFF. The CDR3 DNA reads TGCGCCAGCAGGGAGGGGCTTGACACCGGGGAGCTGTTTTTT. Full variable domain (remainder filled in from reference TRBV5-1 and TRBJ2-2): KAGVTQTPRYLIKTRGQQVTLSCSPISGHRSVSWYQQTPGQGLQFLFEYFSETQRNKGNFPGRFSGRQFSNSRSEMNVSTLELGDSALYLCASREGLDTGELFFGEGSRLTVL.

This clone occurred once. The CDR3: CASSLGGLDYGYTF. The CDR3 region has the DNA TGCGCCAGCAGCTTGGGGGGCCTCGACTATGGCTACACCTTC. The genes are TRBV5-1 and TRBJ1-2; D is perhaps TRBD1 (5 bases). The CDR3 covers 14 residues. CDR1 and CDR2 from the germline V gene are SGHRS and YFSETQ. V lost 0 bases, J lost 3 bases, and 9 bases lay in between.

The chain links TRBV6-5 to TRBJ2-7; 8 nucleotides agree with TRBD2. Germline V lookup: CDR1 MNHEY, CDR2 SVGAGI. The V gene end was trimmed by 6 bases and the J gene end by 2 bases; junction bases not matched to a gene: 9. The CDR3 is 15 residues long. CDR3 protein: CASSRAAGGTYEQYF. CDR3 bases: TGTGCCAGCAGCCGGGCGGCGGGAGGTACCTACGAGCAGTACTTC.

V is TRBV5-4 and J is TRBJ1-6, with TRBD1 as a possible D gene (6 bases). Trimming shortened V by 6 bases and J by 7 bases, and 17 bases separated the two germline ends. The CDR3 loop spans 15 amino acids. Germline V gene data show CDR1 as SGHNT and CDR2 as YYREEE (reference sequence). The CDR3 protein is CASTFGNTGNSPLHF. CDR3 DNA: TGTGCCAGCACCTTCGGCAATACAGGGAATTCACCCCTCCACTTT.

In its sample, this clone was seen once. The gene calls are TRBV11-1 and TRBJ2-5; D call uncertain. The V and J ends lost 6 bases and 5 bases respectively, with 10 bases between them. The CDR3 totals 12 residues. Germline CDR1 is SGHAT and CDR2 is FQDESV (reference sequence). The CDR3 region is CASRLDSETQYF. CDR3 DNA sequence: TGTGCCAGCAGGCTAGACTCTGAGACCCAGTACTTC. Combining the CDR3 with reference TRBV11-1 and TRBJ2-5 gives the whole variable domain EAEVAQSPRYKITEKSQAVAFWCDPISGHATLYWYRQILGQGPELLVQFQDESVVDDSQLPKDRFSAERLKGVDSTLKIQPAELGDSAMYLCASRLDSETQYFGPGTRLLVL.

The chain has TRBV5-6 and TRBJ1-2; 7 bases match TRBD1. V lost 0 bases to trimming and J lost 6 bases; unmatched junction nucleotides: 11. The CDR3 spans 16 residues. The V gene's germline CDR1 is SGHDT and CDR2 YYEEEE. DNA of the CDR3: TGTGCCAGCAGCTTGGGACCTTCATTACAGGGGAATGGCTACACCTTC. This gives the protein CASSLGPSLQGNGYTF. Full variable domain (outside the CDR3, taken from reference TRBV5-6 and TRBJ1-2): DAGVTQSPTHLIKTRGQQVTLRCSPKSGHDTVSWYQQALGQGPQFIFQYYEEEERQRGNFPDRFSGHQFPNYSSELNVNALLLGDSALYLCASSLGPSLQGNGYTFGSGTRLTVV.

V gene TRBV5-6 combines with J gene TRBJ1-2; 7 nucleotides agree with TRBD1. The CDR3 sequence is 14 residues long. J lost 7 bases, V lost 4 bases, and 10 bases had no gene match. Germline CDR1 SGHDT, CDR2 YYEEEE. CDR3 in amino acids: CASSPPGTAIGYTF. The CDR3, as DNA: TGTGCCAGCAGCCCCCCCGGGACAGCCATTGGCTACACCTTC.

V is TRBV6-5 and J is TRBJ1-2; D remains unclear. This CDR3 has 11 residues. Trimming stripped 10 bases from V and 4 bases from J, with 10 bases between. Germline values: CDR1 MNHEY, CDR2 SVGAGI. The CDR3, as DNA: TGTGCCACCTCCGGTCGCTATGGCTACACCTTC. Translation gives CATSGRYGYTF.

V and J are TRBV5-1 and TRBJ2-1; the match to TRBD2 covers 8 bases. Losses at the gene ends were 3 bases for V and 5 bases for J; bases not matched to a gene: 1. The CDR3 is 13 amino acids. The germline V gene has CDR1 SGHRS and CDR2 YFSETQ. CDR3 sequence (DNA): TGCGCCAGCAGCTACGGGGGGGACAATGAGCAGTTCTTC. Its protein is CASSYGGDNEQFF. Combining the CDR3 with reference TRBV5-1 and TRBJ2-1 gives the whole variable domain KAGVTQTPRYLIKTRGQQVTLSCSPISGHRSVSWYQQTPGQGLQFLFEYFSETQRNKGNFPGRFSGRQFSNSRSEMNVSTLELGDSALYLCASSYGGDNEQFFGPGTRLTVL.

This chain uses TRBV12-3 or TRBV12-4 with TRBJ1-4, with 9 positions matching TRBD1. J was trimmed by 14 bases and V by 4 bases; bases with no gene match: 5. CDR3 length equals 12 residues. The CDR3 nucleotides are TGTGCCAGCAGTTCGGGACAGGGCCCCCTGTTTTTT. This encodes CASSSGQGPLFF.

This clone has just one count. The V and J genes are TRBV24-1 and TRBJ2-5; the D is unclear. CDR1 KGHDR and CDR2 SFDVKD come from the germline V gene. V dropped 8 bases and J dropped 1 base, with 13 bases sitting between them. CDR3 length equals 14 residues. The CDR3 here is CATTLWLLQETQYF. CDR3 nucleotides: TGTGCCACCACCCTATGGTTACTCCAAGAGACCCAGTACTTC.

This chain connects TRBV7-2 to TRBJ2-1, with no clear D. The ends were cut back, 5 bases at V and 3 bases at J, with 20 bases in the middle. This CDR3 has 17 amino acids. Germline values: CDR1 SGHTA, CDR2 FQGNSA. The CDR3 spells CASSPRSASRSYNEQFF. CDR3 sequence (DNA): TGTGCCAGCAGCCCCCGGAGCGCGAGCAGAAGCTACAATGAGCAGTTCTTC. The variable domain in full, completed from reference TRBV7-2 and TRBJ2-1, reads GAGVSQSPSNKVTEKGKDVELRCDPISGHTALYWYRQSLGQGLEFLIYFQGNSAPDKSGLPSDRFSAERTGGSVSTLTIQRTQQEDSAVYLCASSPRSASRSYNEQFFGPGTRLTVL.